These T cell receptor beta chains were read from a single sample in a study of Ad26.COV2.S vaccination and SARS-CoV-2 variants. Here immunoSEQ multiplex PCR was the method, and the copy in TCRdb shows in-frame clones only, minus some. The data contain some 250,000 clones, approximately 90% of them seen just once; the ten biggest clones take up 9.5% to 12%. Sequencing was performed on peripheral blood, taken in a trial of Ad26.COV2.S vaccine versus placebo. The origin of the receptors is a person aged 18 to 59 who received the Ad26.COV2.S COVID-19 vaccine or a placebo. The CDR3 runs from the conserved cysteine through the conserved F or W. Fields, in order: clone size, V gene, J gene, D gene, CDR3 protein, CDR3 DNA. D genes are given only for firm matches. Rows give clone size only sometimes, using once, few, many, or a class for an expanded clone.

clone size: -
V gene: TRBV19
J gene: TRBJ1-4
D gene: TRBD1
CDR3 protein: CASSPLTGKRNEKLFF
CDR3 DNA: TGTGCCAGTAGTCCGTTGACAGGGAAGAGAAATGAAAAACTGTTTTTT

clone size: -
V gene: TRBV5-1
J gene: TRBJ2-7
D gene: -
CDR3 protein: CASSLAETGEQYF
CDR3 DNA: TGCGCCAGCAGCTTGGCAGAGACCGGCGAGCAGTACTTC

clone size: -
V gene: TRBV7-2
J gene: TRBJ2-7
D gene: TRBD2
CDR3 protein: CASSILLAETPFF
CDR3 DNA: TGTGCCAGCAGCATATTACTAGCGGAGACCCCATTCTTC

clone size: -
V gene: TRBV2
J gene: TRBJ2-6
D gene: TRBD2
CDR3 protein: CASMGPTSSSGANVLTF
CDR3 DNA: TGTGCCAGCATGGGGCCGACTAGCAGCTCTGGGGCCAACGTCCTGACTTTC

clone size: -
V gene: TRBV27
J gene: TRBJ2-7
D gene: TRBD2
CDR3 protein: CASSYGTSGSYEQYF
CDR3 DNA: TGTGCCAGCAGCTATGGGACTAGCGGCTCCTACGAGCAGTACTTC

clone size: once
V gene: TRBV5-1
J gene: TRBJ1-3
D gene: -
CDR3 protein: CASSASLGNTIYF
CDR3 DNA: TGCGCCAGCAGCGCCAGTCTTGGAAACACCATATATTTT

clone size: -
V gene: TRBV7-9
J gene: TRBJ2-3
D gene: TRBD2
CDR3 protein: CASSHIGGGGTDTQYF
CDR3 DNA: TGTGCCAGCAGCCACATTGGCGGGGGTGGGACAGATACGCAGTATTTT

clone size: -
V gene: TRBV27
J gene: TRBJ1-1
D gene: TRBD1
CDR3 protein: CASSRDRGTEAFF
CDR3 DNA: TGTGCCAGCAGTCGGGACAGGGGCACTGAAGCTTTCTTT

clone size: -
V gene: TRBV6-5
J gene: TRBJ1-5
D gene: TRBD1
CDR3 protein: CASTLGQGRNQPQHF
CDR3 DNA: TGTGCCAGCACCTTGGGACAGGGTAGGAATCAGCCCCAGCATTTT

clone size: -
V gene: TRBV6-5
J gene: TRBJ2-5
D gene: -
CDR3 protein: CASSYLKGETQYF
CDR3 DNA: TGTGCCAGCAGTTACCTGAAGGGGGAGACCCAGTACTTC

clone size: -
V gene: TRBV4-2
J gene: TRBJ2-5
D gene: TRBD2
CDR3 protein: CASSQSGGASETQYF
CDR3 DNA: TGTGCCAGCAGCCAAAGCGGGGGGGCTTCAGAGACCCAGTACTTC

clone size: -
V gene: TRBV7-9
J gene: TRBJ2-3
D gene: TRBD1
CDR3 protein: CASTLDRVGDTQYF
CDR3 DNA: TGTGCCAGCACTCTGGACAGGGTAGGAGATACGCAGTATTTT

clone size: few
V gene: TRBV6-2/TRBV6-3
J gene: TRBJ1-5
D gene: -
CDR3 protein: CASSPSVGGGGQPQHF
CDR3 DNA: TGTGCCAGCAGTCCCTCCGTTGGCGGGGGGGGTCAGCCCCAGCATTTT

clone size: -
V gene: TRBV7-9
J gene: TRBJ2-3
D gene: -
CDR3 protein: CASSLDEGGTQYF
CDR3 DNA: TGTGCCAGCAGCTTAGATGAGGGAGGTACGCAGTATTTT

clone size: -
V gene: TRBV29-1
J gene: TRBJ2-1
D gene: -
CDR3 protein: CSVELGYNEQFF
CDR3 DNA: TGCAGCGTTGAACTGGGATACAATGAGCAGTTCTTC

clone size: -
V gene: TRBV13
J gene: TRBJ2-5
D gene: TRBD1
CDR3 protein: CASSPPGQGKTQYF
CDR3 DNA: TGTGCCAGCAGCCCTCCCGGACAGGGAAAGACCCAGTACTTC

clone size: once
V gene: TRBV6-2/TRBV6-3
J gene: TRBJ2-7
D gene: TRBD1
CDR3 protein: CASCPLWTGGLHEQYF
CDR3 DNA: TGTGCCAGCTGCCCCCTCTGGACAGGGGGCCTCCACGAGCAGTACTTC

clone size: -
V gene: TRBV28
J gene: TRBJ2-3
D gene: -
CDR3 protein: CASSTQGSHTDTQYF
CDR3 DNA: TGTGCCAGCAGTACCCAGGGGAGCCACACAGATACGCAGTATTTT

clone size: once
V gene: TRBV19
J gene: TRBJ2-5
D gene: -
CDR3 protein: CASSMGSGETQYF
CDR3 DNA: TGTGCCAGTAGTATGGGGTCCGGGGAGACCCAGTACTTC

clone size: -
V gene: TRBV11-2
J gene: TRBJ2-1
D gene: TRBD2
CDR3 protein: CASSFWTGGYNEQFF
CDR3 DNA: TGTGCCAGCAGCTTCTGGACGGGAGGGTACAATGAGCAGTTCTTC

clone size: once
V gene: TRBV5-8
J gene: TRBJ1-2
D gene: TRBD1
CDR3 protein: CASSPGQDYGYTF
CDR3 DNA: TGTGCCAGCAGCCCCGGACAGGACTATGGCTACACCTTC

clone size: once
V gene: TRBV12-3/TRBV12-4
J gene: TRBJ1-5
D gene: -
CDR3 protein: CASSAGQPQHF
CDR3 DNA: TGTGCCAGCAGCGCAGGTCAGCCCCAGCATTTT

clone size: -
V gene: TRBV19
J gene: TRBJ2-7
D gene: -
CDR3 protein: CASSNRDYEQYF
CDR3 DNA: TGTGCCAGTAGTAACAGGGATTACGAGCAGTACTTC

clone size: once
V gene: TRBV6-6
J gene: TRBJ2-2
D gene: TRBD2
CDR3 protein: CATGWGGTGELFF
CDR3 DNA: TGTGCCACTGGGTGGGGGGGCACCGGGGAGCTGTTTTTT

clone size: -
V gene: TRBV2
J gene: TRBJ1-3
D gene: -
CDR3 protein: CASSAGTSGNTIYF
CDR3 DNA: TGTGCCAGCAGTGCCGGGACATCTGGAAACACCATATATTTT

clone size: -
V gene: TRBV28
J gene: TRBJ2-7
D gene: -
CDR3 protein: CASSRDAYEQYF
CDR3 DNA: TGTGCCAGCAGCCGGGACGCCTACGAGCAGTACTTC

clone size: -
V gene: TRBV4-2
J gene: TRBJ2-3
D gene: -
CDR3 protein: CASSRRGRDTQYF
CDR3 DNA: TGTGCCAGCAGTAGGCGGGGCAGGGATACGCAGTATTTT